These T cell receptor beta chains were read from a single sample in a study of T cell changes during pregnancy in multiple sclerosis. Produced via immunoSEQ multiplex PCR; TCRdb's table is partial and in-frame only. The sample consists of 75,000 to 80,000 clones, 80% to 95% of them appearing once. The specimen comprised peripheral blood, sampled in the second trimester of pregnancy. Every receptor here comes from a female donor in good health, enrolled as a control in a pregnancy study. The CDR3 runs from the conserved cysteine through the conserved F or W. The D gene is left open where the match is weak. The size of a clone is reported for some rows only, either as once, few or many, or as a class for expanded clones.

TRBJ1-1	TRBD1	NA	TRBV11-3	TGTGCCAGCAGCAAACAGACAGGGTCGAACACTGAAGCTTTCTTT	CASSKQTGSNTEAFF
TRBJ2-3	NA	NA	TRBV7-2	TGTGCCAGCAGCTTAGCATTAGCGATCGGTGAAGATACGCAGTATTTT	CASSLALAIGEDTQYF
TRBJ2-1	TRBD2	NA	TRBV9	TGTGCCAGCAGCGTAGCACTAGCGGGGGGCCGCAATGAGCAGTTCTTC	CASSVALAGGRNEQFF
TRBJ2-1	TRBD2	NA	TRBV30	TGTGCCTGGACCCCGACTAGCACCCTATGGAATGAGCAGTTCTTC	CAWTPTSTLWNEQFF
TRBJ2-6	NA	NA	TRBV7-9	TGTGCCAGCAGCTCCGCCAGGGAGGGGGGGTCTGGGGCCAACGTCCTGACTTTC	CASSSAREGGSGANVLTF
TRBJ1-2	NA	NA	TRBV10-2	TGCGCCAGCAGTGAGTCTGGCAGGGTTTACGGCTACACCTTC	CASSESGRVYGYTF
TRBJ2-7	TRBD1	NA	TRBV27	TGTGCCAGCAAGCGGACAGGGGGTTACTACGAGCAGTACTTC	CASKRTGGYYEQYF
TRBJ1-3	NA	NA	TRBV4-2	TGTGCCAGCAGCCGGGGACATTCCAACTCTGGAAACACCATATATTTT	CASSRGHSNSGNTIYF
TRBJ2-2	NA	NA	TRBV5-1	TGCGCCAGCAGCTTGGGACAGGGAGGCGCCGGGGAGCTGTTTTTT	CASSLGQGGAGELFF
TRBJ2-7	NA	once	TRBV21-1	TGTGCCAGCAGCAAAGCCCAGGGCGAGCAGTACTTC	CASSKAQGEQYF
TRBJ1-1	NA	NA	TRBV2	TGTGCCAGCAGTGAATTGTGGGCAGCTTTCTTT	CASSELWAAFF
TRBJ1-1	TRBD1	NA	TRBV6-1	TGTGCCAGCAGTGAATTGGACAGGGTGAACACTGAAGCTTTCTTT	CASSELDRVNTEAFF
TRBJ2-5	NA	NA	TRBV28	TGTGCCAGCACCCCCGGGGGGCAGTGGGAGACCCAGTACTTC	CASTPGGQWETQYF